These T cell receptor beta chains were read from a single sample in a study of OX40 agonist ivuxolimab in advanced cancers. Generated by immunoSEQ multiplex PCR, the TCRdb table keeps only in-frame clones and is missing some. The table includes more than 85,000 clones, 90% to 95% detected once. The sample was CD4+ or CD8+ T cells sorted from blood, taken in a trial of the OX40 agonist ivuxolimab. Receptors were obtained from an adult with an advanced solid tumor such as melanoma, head and neck, liver or kidney cancer. The CDR3 runs from the conserved cysteine through the conserved F or W. The D gene is left open where the match is weak. Clone size is shown for a subset of rows, as once, few, many or a class of expanded clone.

d_call: TRBD2; clone_size: once; j_call: TRBJ2-5; v_call: TRBV11-1; cdr3_nt: TGTGCCAGCAGCTTAAGGCTAGCGGGCCAAGAGACCCAGTACTTC; cdr3_aa: CASSLRLAGQETQYF
d_call: TRBD2; clone_size: -; j_call: TRBJ2-1; v_call: TRBV6-1; cdr3_nt: TGTGCCAGCAGGAGTAGCGGGAAAGGTGAGCAGTTCTTC; cdr3_aa: CASRSSGKGEQFF
d_call: -; clone_size: -; j_call: TRBJ2-1; v_call: TRBV11-3; cdr3_nt: TGTGCCAGCAGCTCGGCGGGGTCCCCTTACAATGAGCAGTTCTTC; cdr3_aa: CASSSAGSPYNEQFF
d_call: -; clone_size: once; j_call: TRBJ2-1; v_call: TRBV5-1; cdr3_nt: TGCGCCAGCAGCTTGGACGGTAGCTCCTACAATGAGCAGTTCTTC; cdr3_aa: CASSLDGSSYNEQFF
d_call: -; clone_size: few; j_call: TRBJ2-6; v_call: TRBV19; cdr3_nt: TGTGCCAGTAAGGCCTCTCATGGGGCCAACGTCCTGACTTTC; cdr3_aa: CASKASHGANVLTF
d_call: TRBD1; clone_size: -; j_call: TRBJ2-2; v_call: TRBV5-6; cdr3_nt: TGTGCCAGCAGCTTGACAGGGGTAAACACCGGGGAGCTGTTTTTT; cdr3_aa: CASSLTGVNTGELFF
d_call: -; clone_size: -; j_call: TRBJ1-5; v_call: TRBV6-5; cdr3_nt: TGTGCCAGCAGTTATAGGGAGGGGAGTCAGCCCCAGCATTTT; cdr3_aa: CASSYREGSQPQHF
d_call: TRBD2; clone_size: -; j_call: TRBJ2-2; v_call: TRBV5-6; cdr3_nt: TGTGCCAGCAGCTTGAGACTAGCGGGAGCTCTTGGCGGGGAGCTGTTTTTT; cdr3_aa: CASSLRLAGALGGELFF
d_call: TRBD1; clone_size: -; j_call: TRBJ2-7; v_call: TRBV7-9; cdr3_nt: TGTGCCAGCAGTTTTCAGGGGGCGCGCTACGAGCAGTACTTC; cdr3_aa: CASSFQGARYEQYF
d_call: TRBD1; clone_size: -; j_call: TRBJ1-3; v_call: TRBV28; cdr3_nt: TGTGCCAGCAGCTCTAACTTCGGGACAGGGGGCCTCTCTGGAAACACCATATATTTT; cdr3_aa: CASSSNFGTGGLSGNTIYF
d_call: TRBD2; clone_size: few; j_call: TRBJ2-3; v_call: TRBV9; cdr3_nt: TGTGCCAGCAGCATAGCGGGAGGGATCACAGATACGCAGTATTTT; cdr3_aa: CASSIAGGITDTQYF
d_call: -; clone_size: -; j_call: TRBJ2-2; v_call: TRBV18; cdr3_nt: TGTGCCAGCTTCAACAGGGTATCCACCGGGGAGCTGTTTTTT; cdr3_aa: CASFNRVSTGELFF
d_call: -; clone_size: -; j_call: TRBJ1-3; v_call: TRBV7-9; cdr3_nt: TGTGCCAGCAGCTTAATGGGAAAGGCTGGAAACACCATATATTTT; cdr3_aa: CASSLMGKAGNTIYF
d_call: TRBD2; clone_size: -; j_call: TRBJ2-1; v_call: TRBV4-1; cdr3_nt: TGCGCCAGCAGCCAAGAAGGGGGGCTAGCGGGAGTGCAGTTCTTC; cdr3_aa: CASSQEGGLAGVQFF
d_call: -; clone_size: -; j_call: TRBJ1-5; v_call: TRBV19; cdr3_nt: TGTGCCAGTAGTAGGGAGGGACGGGGGAGCAATCAGCCCCAGCATTTT; cdr3_aa: CASSREGRGSNQPQHF
d_call: -; clone_size: -; j_call: TRBJ1-2; v_call: TRBV28; cdr3_nt: TGTGCCAGCAGTTCAACCGCCAGGGTAGCTGGCTACACCTTC; cdr3_aa: CASSSTARVAGYTF
d_call: -; clone_size: -; j_call: TRBJ1-2; v_call: TRBV28; cdr3_nt: TGTGCCAGCAGCCAAGGACCCAACTATGGCTACACCTTC; cdr3_aa: CASSQGPNYGYTF
d_call: -; clone_size: -; j_call: TRBJ1-5; v_call: TRBV7-9; cdr3_nt: TGTGCCAGCAGCCGCGGGAGCAATCAGCCCCAGCATTTT; cdr3_aa: CASSRGSNQPQHF
d_call: TRBD2; clone_size: -; j_call: TRBJ2-1; v_call: TRBV7-2; cdr3_nt: TGTGCCAGCAGCTTATCCGGCGGGAGCTCCTACAATGAGCAGTTCTTC; cdr3_aa: CASSLSGGSSYNEQFF
d_call: TRBD1; clone_size: -; j_call: TRBJ1-4; v_call: TRBV28; cdr3_nt: TGTGCCAGCAGTTCCCCCGGGACAGGGTATGAAAAACTGTTTTTT; cdr3_aa: CASSSPGTGYEKLFF
d_call: TRBD2; clone_size: -; j_call: TRBJ2-7; v_call: TRBV5-1; cdr3_nt: TGCGCCAGCAGCTTGATTAGTACTGGACTAGCGGCACAAAACCAGTACTTC; cdr3_aa: CASSLISTGLAAQNQYF
d_call: -; clone_size: -; j_call: TRBJ2-6; v_call: TRBV18; cdr3_nt: TGTGCCAGCTCACCACCAGCCGCCCCTGGGGCCAACGTCCTGACTTTC; cdr3_aa: CASSPPAAPGANVLTF
d_call: TRBD2; clone_size: once; j_call: TRBJ2-7; v_call: TRBV28; cdr3_nt: TGTGCCAGCAGGCTAGGGGGGGCTAGCGGGAGGGACTACGAGCAGTACTTC; cdr3_aa: CASRLGGASGRDYEQYF
d_call: TRBD1; clone_size: -; j_call: TRBJ2-1; v_call: TRBV5-1; cdr3_nt: TGCGCCAGCACAAGGGGACAGGGGCGTTTGAATGAGCAGTTCTTC; cdr3_aa: CASTRGQGRLNEQFF
d_call: -; clone_size: -; j_call: TRBJ2-7; v_call: TRBV5-1; cdr3_nt: TGCGCCAGCAGCTTGGGGCAGGGCATGGGTATTTCCGGCGAGCAGTACTTC; cdr3_aa: CASSLGQGMGISGEQYF
d_call: TRBD2; clone_size: once; j_call: TRBJ2-5; v_call: TRBV5-5; cdr3_nt: TGTGCCAGCAGCAAGAGACGACCTGGGGGGGTGGATGAGACCCAGTACTTC; cdr3_aa: CASSKRRPGGVDETQYF
d_call: -; clone_size: -; j_call: TRBJ2-7; v_call: TRBV6-5; cdr3_nt: TGTGCCAGCAGTTACGGGACACCACCCTACGAGCAGTACTTC; cdr3_aa: CASSYGTPPYEQYF
d_call: -; clone_size: -; j_call: TRBJ2-3; v_call: TRBV7-2; cdr3_nt: TGTGCCAGCAGCTTACGGACATATGGCACAGATACGCAGTATTTT; cdr3_aa: CASSLRTYGTDTQYF
d_call: TRBD2; clone_size: -; j_call: TRBJ2-2; v_call: TRBV11-2; cdr3_nt: TGTGCCAGCAGTTCTAGCGGGAGCGACACCGGGGAGCTGTTTTTT; cdr3_aa: CASSSSGSDTGELFF
d_call: TRBD1; clone_size: -; j_call: TRBJ1-5; v_call: TRBV19; cdr3_nt: TGTGCCAGTAGTCTGGGACAGAATAGCAATCAGCCCCAGCATTTT; cdr3_aa: CASSLGQNSNQPQHF
d_call: -; clone_size: -; j_call: TRBJ1-1; v_call: TRBV18; cdr3_nt: TGTGCCAGCTCACGTCTTACAGGGCTTGCGAACACTGAAGCTTTCTTT; cdr3_aa: CASSRLTGLANTEAFF
d_call: TRBD1; clone_size: -; j_call: TRBJ2-3; v_call: TRBV5-5; cdr3_nt: TGTGCCAGCAGTTGGGGGACAGGGAATGCAGATACGCAGTATTTT; cdr3_aa: CASSWGTGNADTQYF
d_call: -; clone_size: -; j_call: TRBJ2-7; v_call: TRBV7-9; cdr3_nt: TGTGCCAGCAGCACCCTCGGACAACACTACGAGCAGTACTTC; cdr3_aa: CASSTLGQHYEQYF
d_call: TRBD1; clone_size: -; j_call: TRBJ1-3; v_call: TRBV30; cdr3_nt: TGTGCCTGGGGACAGGGGGCGAACACCATATATTTT; cdr3_aa: CAWGQGANTIYF
d_call: -; clone_size: -; j_call: TRBJ2-2; v_call: TRBV2; cdr3_nt: TGTGCCAGCAGTGAAGACGGGCTAACCACCGGGGAGCTGTTTTTT; cdr3_aa: CASSEDGLTTGELFF
d_call: TRBD2; clone_size: -; j_call: TRBJ2-3; v_call: TRBV5-4; cdr3_nt: TGTGCCAGCAGCGCCGGGACTAGCGGGATACAAGATACGCAGTATTTT; cdr3_aa: CASSAGTSGIQDTQYF
d_call: -; clone_size: -; j_call: TRBJ2-2; v_call: TRBV28; cdr3_nt: TGTGCCAGCAGTTTACCGCGGACTTCAAACACCGGGGAGCTGTTTTTT; cdr3_aa: CASSLPRTSNTGELFF
d_call: TRBD1; clone_size: -; j_call: TRBJ2-2; v_call: TRBV4-3; cdr3_nt: TGCGCCAGCAGCCAAGCGGGACAGGGGAACACCGGGGAGCTGTTTTTT; cdr3_aa: CASSQAGQGNTGELFF
d_call: -; clone_size: -; j_call: TRBJ1-1; v_call: TRBV6-6; cdr3_nt: TGTGCCAGCAGCCCCTGGGCGTCCACTGAAGCTTTCTTT; cdr3_aa: CASSPWASTEAFF